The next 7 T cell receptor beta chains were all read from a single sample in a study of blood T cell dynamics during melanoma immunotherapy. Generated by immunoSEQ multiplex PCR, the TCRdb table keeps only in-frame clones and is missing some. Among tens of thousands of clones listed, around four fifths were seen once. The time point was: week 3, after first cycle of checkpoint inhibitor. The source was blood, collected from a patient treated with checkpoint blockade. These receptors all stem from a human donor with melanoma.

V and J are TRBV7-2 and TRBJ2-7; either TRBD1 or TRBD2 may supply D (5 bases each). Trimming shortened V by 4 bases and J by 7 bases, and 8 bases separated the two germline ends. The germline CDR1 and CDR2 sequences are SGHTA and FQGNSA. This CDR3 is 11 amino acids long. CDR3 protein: CASSSGSEQYF. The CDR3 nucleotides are TGTGCCAGCAGCTCAGGGAGTGAGCAGTACTTC.

This chain's CDR3 is CASSLGLEGDTQYF. The CDR3 DNA reads TGCGCCAGCAGCTTGGGACTAGAGGGAGATACGCAGTATTTT. The gene calls are TRBV5-1 and TRBJ2-3; a weak D match, TRBD2 (6 bases). Germline-derived CDR1 and CDR2 are SGHRS and YFSETQ. The V and J ends lost 0 bases and 5 bases respectively, with 10 bases between them. The CDR3 has 14 amino acids.

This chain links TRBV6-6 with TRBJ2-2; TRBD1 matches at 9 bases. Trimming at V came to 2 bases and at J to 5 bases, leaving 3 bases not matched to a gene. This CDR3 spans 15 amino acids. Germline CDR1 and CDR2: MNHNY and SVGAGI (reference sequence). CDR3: CASSYGTGMTGELFF. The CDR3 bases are TGTGCCAGCAGTTACGGGACAGGGATGACCGGGGAGCTGTTTTTT.

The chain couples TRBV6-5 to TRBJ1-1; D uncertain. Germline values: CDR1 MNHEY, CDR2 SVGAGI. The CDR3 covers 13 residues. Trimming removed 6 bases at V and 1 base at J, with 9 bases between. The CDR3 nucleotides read TGTGCCAGCAGAATAGGGCAGAACACTGAAGCTTTCTTT. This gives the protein CASRIGQNTEAFF.

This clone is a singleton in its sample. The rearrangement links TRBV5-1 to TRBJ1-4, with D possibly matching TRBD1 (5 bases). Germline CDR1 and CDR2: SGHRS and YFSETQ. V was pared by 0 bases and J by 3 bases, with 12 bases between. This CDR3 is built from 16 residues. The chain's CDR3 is CASSLGDGTANEKLFF. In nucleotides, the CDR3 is TGCGCCAGCAGCTTGGGGGATGGGACGGCTAATGAAAAACTGTTTTTT.

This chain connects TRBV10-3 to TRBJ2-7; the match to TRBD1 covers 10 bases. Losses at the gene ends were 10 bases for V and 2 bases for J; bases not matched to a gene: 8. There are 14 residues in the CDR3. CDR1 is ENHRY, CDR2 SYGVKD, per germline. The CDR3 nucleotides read TGTGCCACATCTCCGGGACAGGGGACCTACGAGCAGTACTTC. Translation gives CATSPGQGTYEQYF.

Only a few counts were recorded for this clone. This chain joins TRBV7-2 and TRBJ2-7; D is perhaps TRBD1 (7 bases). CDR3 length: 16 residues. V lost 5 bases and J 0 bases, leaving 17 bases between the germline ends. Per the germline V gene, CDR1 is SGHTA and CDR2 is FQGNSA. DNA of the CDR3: TGTGCCAGCAGCCGAACGGGTCAGGGGGGCTCCTACGAGCAGTACTTC. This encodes CASSRTGQGGSYEQYF.